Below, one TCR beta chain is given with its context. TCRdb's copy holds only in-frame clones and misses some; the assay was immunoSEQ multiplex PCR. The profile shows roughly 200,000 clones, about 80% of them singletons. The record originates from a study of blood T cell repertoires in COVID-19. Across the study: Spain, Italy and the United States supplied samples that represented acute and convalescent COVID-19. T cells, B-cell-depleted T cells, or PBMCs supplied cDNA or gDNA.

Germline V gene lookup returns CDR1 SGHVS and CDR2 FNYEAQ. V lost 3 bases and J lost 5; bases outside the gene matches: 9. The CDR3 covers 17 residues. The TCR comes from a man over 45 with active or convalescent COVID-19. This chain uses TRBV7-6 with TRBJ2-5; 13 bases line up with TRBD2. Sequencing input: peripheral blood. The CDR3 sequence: CASSLGLAGPGQETQYF. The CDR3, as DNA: TGTGCCAGCAGCTTGGGACTAGCGGGGCCAGGTCAGGAGACCCAGTACTTC.